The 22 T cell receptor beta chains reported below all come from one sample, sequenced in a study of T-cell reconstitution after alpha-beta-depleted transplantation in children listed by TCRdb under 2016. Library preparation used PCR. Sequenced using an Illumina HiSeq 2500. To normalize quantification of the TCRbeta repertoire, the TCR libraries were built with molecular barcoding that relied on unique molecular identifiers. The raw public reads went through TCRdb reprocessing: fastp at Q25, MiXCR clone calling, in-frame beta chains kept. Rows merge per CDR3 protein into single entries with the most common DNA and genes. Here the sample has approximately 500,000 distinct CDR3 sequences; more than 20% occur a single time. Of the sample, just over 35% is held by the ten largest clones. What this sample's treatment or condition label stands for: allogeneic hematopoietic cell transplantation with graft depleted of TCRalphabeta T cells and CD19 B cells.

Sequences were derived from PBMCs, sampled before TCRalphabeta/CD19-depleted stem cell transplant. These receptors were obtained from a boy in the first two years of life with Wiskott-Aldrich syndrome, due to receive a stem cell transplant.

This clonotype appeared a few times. Here the CDR3 DNA reads TGTGCCAGCAGCTTGAGTATACAGGGCCCCTACTCTGGGGCCAACGTCCTGACTTTC. This translates into CASSLSIQGPYSGANVLTF. The V and J genes are TRBV7-6 and TRBJ2-6; a possible D gene is TRBD1 (6 bases). The length of the CDR3 is 19 residues. The V gene lost 3 bases and the J gene lost 0 bases, with 18 bases spanning the gap. Germline assignment: CDR1 SGHVS and CDR2 FNYEAQ.

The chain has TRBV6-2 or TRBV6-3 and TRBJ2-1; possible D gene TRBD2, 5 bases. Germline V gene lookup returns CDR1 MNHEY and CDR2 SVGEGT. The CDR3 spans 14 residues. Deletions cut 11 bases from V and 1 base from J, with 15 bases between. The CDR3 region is CACSYSVSYNEQFF. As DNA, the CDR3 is TGTGCCTGTTCTTATAGCGTATCCTACAATGAGCAGTTCTTC.

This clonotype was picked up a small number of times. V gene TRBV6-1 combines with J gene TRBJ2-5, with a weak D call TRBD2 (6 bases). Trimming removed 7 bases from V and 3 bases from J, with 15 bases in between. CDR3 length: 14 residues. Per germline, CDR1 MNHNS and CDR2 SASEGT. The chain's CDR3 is CASKLGGPEETQYF. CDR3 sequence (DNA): TGTGCCAGCAAACTAGGAGGGCCAGAAGAGACCCAGTACTTC.

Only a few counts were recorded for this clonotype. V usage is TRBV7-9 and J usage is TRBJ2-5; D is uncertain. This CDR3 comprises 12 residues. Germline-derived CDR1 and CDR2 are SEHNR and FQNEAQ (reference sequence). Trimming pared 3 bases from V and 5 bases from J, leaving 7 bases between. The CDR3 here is CASSFKLETQYF. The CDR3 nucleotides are TGTGCCAGCAGCTTTAAATTGGAGACCCAGTACTTC.

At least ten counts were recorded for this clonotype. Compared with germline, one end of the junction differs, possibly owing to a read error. The CDR3 spells CASSLARADTQYF. In DNA form, the CDR3 reads TGTGCCAGCAGCTTAGCGCGGGCAGATACGCAGTATTTT. The chain joins TRBV5-1 to TRBJ2-3; maybe TRBD2 (5 bases). This CDR3 comprises 13 residues. From germline, CDR1 is SGHRS and CDR2 YFSETQ.

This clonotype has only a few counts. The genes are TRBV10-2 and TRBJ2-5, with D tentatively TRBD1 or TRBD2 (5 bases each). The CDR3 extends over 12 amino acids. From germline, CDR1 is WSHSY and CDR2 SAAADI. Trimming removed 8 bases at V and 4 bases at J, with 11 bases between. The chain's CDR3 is CASSGTLETQYF. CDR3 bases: TGCGCCAGCTCCGGGACCCTAGAGACCCAGTACTTC.

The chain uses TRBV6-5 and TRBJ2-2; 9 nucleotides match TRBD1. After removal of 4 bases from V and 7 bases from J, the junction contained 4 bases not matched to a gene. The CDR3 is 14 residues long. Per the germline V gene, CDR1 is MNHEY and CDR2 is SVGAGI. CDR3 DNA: TGTGCCAGCAGTTGGGACAGGGCTCGCGGGGAGCTGTTTTTT. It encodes CASSWDRARGELFF.

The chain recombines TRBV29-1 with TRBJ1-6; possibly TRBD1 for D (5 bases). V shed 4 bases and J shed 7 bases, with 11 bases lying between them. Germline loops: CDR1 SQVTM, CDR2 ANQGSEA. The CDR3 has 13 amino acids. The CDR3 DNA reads TGCAGCGTTGCCGTAGGGGCAAATTCACCCCTCCACTTT. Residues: CSVAVGANSPLHF.

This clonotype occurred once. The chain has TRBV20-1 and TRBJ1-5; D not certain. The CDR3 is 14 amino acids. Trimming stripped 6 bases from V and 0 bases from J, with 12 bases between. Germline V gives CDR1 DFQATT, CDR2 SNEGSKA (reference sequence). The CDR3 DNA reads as TGCAGTGCCCCGGCAGCTAATAGCAATCAGCCCCAGCATTTT. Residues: CSAPAANSNQPQHF.

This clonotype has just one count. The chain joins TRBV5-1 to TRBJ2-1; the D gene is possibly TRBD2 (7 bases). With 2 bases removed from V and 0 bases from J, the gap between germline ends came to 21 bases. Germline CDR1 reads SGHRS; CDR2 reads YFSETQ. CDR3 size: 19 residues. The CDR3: CASSLQGYPGGHSYNEQFF. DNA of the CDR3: TGCGCCAGCAGCTTACAGGGTTACCCGGGAGGACACTCCTACAATGAGCAGTTCTTC. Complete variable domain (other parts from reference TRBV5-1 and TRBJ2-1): KAGVTQTPRYLIKTRGQQVTLSCSPISGHRSVSWYQQTPGQGLQFLFEYFSETQRNKGNFPGRFSGRQFSNSRSEMNVSTLELGDSALYLCASSLQGYPGGHSYNEQFFGPGTRLTVL.

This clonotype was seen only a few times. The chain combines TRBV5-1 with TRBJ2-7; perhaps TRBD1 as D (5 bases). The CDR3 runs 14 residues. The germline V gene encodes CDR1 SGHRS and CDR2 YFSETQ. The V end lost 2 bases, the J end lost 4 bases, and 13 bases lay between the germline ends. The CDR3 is CASSFYKGPYEQYF. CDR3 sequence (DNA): TGCGCCAGCAGCTTTTACAAGGGGCCGTACGAGCAGTACTTC.

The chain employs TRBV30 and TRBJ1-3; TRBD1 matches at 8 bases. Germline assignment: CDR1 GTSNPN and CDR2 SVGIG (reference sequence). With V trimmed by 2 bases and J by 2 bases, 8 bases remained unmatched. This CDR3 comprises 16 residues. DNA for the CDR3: TGTGCCTGGAGTCCCGACCCGACAGGGGCTGGAAACACCATATATTTT. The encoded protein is CAWSPDPTGAGNTIYF.

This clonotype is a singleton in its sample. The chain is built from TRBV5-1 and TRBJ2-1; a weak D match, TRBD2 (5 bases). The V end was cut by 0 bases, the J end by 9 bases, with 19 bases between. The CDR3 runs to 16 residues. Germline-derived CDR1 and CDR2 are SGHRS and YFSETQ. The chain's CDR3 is CASSLGPLVSRGEQFF. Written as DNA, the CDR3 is TGCGCCAGCAGCTTGGGGCCACTAGTTTCCCGGGGTGAGCAGTTCTTC.

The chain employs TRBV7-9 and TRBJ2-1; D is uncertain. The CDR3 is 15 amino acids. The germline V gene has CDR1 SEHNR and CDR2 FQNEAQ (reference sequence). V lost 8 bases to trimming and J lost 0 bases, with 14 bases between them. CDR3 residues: CASAPFFGSYNEQFF. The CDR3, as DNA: TGTGCCAGCGCCCCTTTCTTTGGCTCCTACAATGAGCAGTTCTTC.

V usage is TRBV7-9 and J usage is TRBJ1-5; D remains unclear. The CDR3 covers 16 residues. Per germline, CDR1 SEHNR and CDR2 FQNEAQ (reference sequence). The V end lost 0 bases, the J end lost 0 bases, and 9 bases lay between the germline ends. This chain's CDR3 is CASSLAAADSNQPQHF. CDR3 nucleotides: TGTGCCAGCAGCTTAGCCGCAGCTGATAGCAATCAGCCCCAGCATTTT.

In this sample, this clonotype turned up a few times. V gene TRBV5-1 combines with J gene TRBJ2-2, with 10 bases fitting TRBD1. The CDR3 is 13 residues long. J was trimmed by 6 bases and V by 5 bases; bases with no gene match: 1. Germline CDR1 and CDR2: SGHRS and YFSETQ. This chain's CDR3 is CASRTGGSGELFF. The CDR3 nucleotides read TGCGCCAGCAGGACAGGGGGCTCCGGGGAGCTGTTTTTT.

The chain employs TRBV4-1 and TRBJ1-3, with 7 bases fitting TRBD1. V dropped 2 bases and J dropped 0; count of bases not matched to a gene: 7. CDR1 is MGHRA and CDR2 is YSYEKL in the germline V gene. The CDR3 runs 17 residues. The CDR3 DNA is TGCGCCAGCAGCCAATTCGGACAGGCGTTCTCTGGAAACACCATATATTTT. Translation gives CASSQFGQAFSGNTIYF.

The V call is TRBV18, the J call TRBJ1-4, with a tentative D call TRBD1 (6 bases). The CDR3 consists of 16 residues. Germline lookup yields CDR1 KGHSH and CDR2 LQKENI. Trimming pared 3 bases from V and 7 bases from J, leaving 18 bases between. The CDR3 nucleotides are TGTGCCAGCTCACCCACAGGGCTTCGGGATCGTGAAAAACTGTTTTTT. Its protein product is CASSPTGLRDREKLFF.

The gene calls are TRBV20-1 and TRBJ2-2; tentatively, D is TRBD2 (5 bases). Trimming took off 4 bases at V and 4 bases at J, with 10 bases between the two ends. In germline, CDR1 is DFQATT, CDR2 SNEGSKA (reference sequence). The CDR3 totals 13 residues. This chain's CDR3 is CSAMGRITGELFF. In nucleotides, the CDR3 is TGCAGTGCTATGGGGAGAATCACCGGGGAGCTGTTTTTT.

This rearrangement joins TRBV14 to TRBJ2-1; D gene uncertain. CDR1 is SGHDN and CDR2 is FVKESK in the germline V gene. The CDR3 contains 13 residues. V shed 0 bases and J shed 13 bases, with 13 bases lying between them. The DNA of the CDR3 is TGTGCCAGCAGCCAAGATGTAGAGACCTCCCAGTTCTTC. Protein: CASSQDVETSQFF.

This chain's CDR3 is CASTLRGTSLGREQFF. The CDR3, as DNA: TGTGCCAGCACCCTAAGGGGGACTAGCCTGGGACGGGAGCAGTTCTTC. This chain joins TRBV28 and TRBJ2-1; 9 positions agree with TRBD2. J lost 10 bases, V lost 7 bases, and 17 bases had no gene match. The CDR3 consists of 16 residues. CDR1 MDHEN and CDR2 SYDVKM come from the germline V gene.

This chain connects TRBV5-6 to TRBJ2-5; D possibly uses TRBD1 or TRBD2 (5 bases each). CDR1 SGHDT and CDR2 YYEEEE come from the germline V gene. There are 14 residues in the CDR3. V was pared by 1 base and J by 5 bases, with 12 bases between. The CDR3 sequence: CASSLQGELETQYF. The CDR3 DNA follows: TGTGCCAGCAGCTTGCAGGGAGAGTTGGAGACCCAGTACTTC.